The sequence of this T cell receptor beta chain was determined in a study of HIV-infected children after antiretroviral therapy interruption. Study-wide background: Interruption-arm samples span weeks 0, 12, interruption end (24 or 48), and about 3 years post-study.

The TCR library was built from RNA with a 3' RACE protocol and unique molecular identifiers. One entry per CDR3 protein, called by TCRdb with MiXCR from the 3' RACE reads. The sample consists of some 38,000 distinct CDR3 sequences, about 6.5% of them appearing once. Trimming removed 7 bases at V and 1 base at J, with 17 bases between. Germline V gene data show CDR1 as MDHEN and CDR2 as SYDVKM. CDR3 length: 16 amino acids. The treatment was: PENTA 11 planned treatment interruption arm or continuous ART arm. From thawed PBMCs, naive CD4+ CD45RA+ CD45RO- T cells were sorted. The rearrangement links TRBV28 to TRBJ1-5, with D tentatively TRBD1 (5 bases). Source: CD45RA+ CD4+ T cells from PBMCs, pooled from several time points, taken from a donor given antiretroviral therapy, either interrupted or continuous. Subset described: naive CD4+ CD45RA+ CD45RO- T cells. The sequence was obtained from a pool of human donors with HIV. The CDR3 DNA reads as TGTGCCAGCATAACAGGAGGGAAGGGAAGCAATCAGCCCCAGCATTTT. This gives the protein CASITGGKGSNQPQHF.